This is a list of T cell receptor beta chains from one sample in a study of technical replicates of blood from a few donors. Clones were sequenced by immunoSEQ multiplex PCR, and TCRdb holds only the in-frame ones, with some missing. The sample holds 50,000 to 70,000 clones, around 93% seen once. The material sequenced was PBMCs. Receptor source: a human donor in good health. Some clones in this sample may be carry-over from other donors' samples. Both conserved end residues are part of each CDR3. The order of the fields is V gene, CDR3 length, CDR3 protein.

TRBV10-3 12 CAISRTEGELFF
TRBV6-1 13 CASRPGYQETQYF
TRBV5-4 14 CASSSQGAPYEQYF
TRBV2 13 CASRGLWVETQYF
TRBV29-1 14 CSVGQTGRGETQYF
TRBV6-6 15 CASSPSTGGPNEQFF
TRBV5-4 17 CASSLRTAAGNTDTQYF
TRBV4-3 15 CASSQDRAGGETQYF
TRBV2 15 CASSPNRGTQETQYF
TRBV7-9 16 CASSFGSRGRDTEAFF
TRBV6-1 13 CASRQGLNTEAFF
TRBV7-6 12 CASSLNRETQYF
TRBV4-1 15 CASSLTPVTNYGYTF
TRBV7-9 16 CASSIQAPSGGNTIYF
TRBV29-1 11 CSVAGAGEQYF
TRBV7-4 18 CASSLESWLDRLNTEAFF
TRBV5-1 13 CASRVTGNYGYTF
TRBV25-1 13 CASSRGGPDTQYF
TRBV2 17 CASSPTPTPPSGYGYTF
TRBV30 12 CAWSPLNTEAFF
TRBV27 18 CASMYRLGPAGAFYEQYF
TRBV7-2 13 CASSLTRYPKQFF
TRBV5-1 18 CANSLDLLSASSGNTIYF
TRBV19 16 CASQPRGRGERDTQYF
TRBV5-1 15 CASSPQTGGGEKLFF
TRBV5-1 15 CASSWGGGDQETQYF
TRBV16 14 CASSLQGARQPQHF
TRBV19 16 CASSTQGRGTNYGYTF
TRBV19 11 CASSADWQLFF
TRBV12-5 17 CASGLYGQGSTGNTIYF
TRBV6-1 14 CASSRDINTGELFF
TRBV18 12 CASSSQGETQYF
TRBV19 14 CASSEGQGRSGYTF
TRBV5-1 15 CASTLQGQPNAEAFF
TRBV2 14 CASSEAQRNQPQHF
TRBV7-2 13 CASSLLGPTEAFF
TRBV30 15 CAWSGQLLAKNIQYF
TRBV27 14 CASSEGGTGNTIYF
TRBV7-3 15 CASSFSGRARNEQFF
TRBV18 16 CASSLSQVASYNEQFF
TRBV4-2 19 CASSQVVIGGDRIREKLFF
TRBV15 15 CATFVGGSGANVLTF
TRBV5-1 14 CASHREQGSGEQYF
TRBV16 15 CASSQSAARENEQFF
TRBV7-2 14 CASSLKGANTEAFF
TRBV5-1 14 CASSTLAQGEKLFF
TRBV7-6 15 CASSKNRLVNETQYF
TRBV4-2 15 CASSQEGQVYNEQFF
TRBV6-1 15 CASSEEGQPNTEAFF
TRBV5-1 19 CASSLGDRVWRGDPYEQYF
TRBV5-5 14 CASSLATGNSPLHF
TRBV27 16 CASSHSSGTSTDTQYF
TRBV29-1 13 CSGGGTLSTEAFF
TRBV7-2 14 CASSLGANSDTQYF
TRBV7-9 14 CASSIGLSSYEQYF